These T cell receptor beta chains were read from a single sample in a study of control samples from healthy donors and cancer patients. The protocol was immunoSEQ multiplex PCR, while the TCRdb copy is restricted to in-frame clones and leaves out a portion. The sample consists of around 94,000 clones, more than 80% of them appearing once. Sequencing input: blood. These receptor sequences come from a woman in her twenties or thirties in good health. Both conserved end residues are part of each CDR3. Each record gives: clone size, V gene, D gene, J gene, CDR3 DNA, CDR3 protein. A D gene is named only where the DNA matches it firmly. Rows may omit the clone size; those that give it use once, few, many or a size class.

size: -; V: TRBV19; D: -; J: TRBJ1-1; DNA: TGTGCCAGTAGTATCCGGGAGCTGAACACTGAAGCTTTCTTT; CDR3: CASSIRELNTEAFF
size: -; V: TRBV5-1; D: -; J: TRBJ2-5; DNA: TGCGCCAGCAGCGCCGAGGGGGAGACCCAGTACTTC; CDR3: CASSAEGETQYF
size: -; V: TRBV19; D: -; J: TRBJ2-7; DNA: TGTGCCAGTAGTCCGGGGACGGGATCCTACGAGCAGTACTTC; CDR3: CASSPGTGSYEQYF
size: -; V: TRBV6-5; D: -; J: TRBJ1-5; DNA: TGTGCCAGCAGTTTAGCGCATAGCAATCAGCCCCAGCATTTT; CDR3: CASSLAHSNQPQHF
size: -; V: TRBV19; D: TRBD2; J: TRBJ2-5; DNA: TGTGCCAGTAGTAGGATCGAGCGGGAGGGGGAGACCCAGTACTTC; CDR3: CASSRIEREGETQYF
size: -; V: TRBV7-9; D: -; J: TRBJ1-2; DNA: TGTGCCAGCAGCTTCGTAGGGGGAGAGTATGGCTACACCTTC; CDR3: CASSFVGGEYGYTF
size: -; V: TRBV7-2; D: -; J: TRBJ1-6; DNA: TGTGCCAGCAGCTTCTCGGTGGGACGTTCCTATAATTCACCCCTCCACTTT; CDR3: CASSFSVGRSYNSPLHF
size: -; V: TRBV23-1; D: -; J: TRBJ1-2; DNA: TGCGCCAGCACTCACGCCCGGGACCTTGAAGTCCTATATGGCTACACCTTC; CDR3: CASTHARDLEVLYGYTF
size: -; V: TRBV7-9; D: -; J: TRBJ1-1; DNA: TGTGCCAGCAGCTTAGAGACGCGTGAAGCTTTCTTT; CDR3: CASSLETREAFF
size: -; V: TRBV6-5; D: -; J: TRBJ1-5; DNA: TGTGCCAGCAGTAGAACAGGGTTCCCAAATCAGCCCCAGCATTTT; CDR3: CASSRTGFPNQPQHF
size: -; V: TRBV27; D: TRBD1; J: TRBJ2-4; DNA: TGTGCCACCATGGGACAGGTCGACGGCAAAAACATTCAGTACTTC; CDR3: CATMGQVDGKNIQYF
size: once; V: TRBV3-1/TRBV3-2; D: TRBD1; J: TRBJ2-7; DNA: TGTGCCAGCAGGCAGGCTGGGACAGGGGTAGGAGAGCAGTACTTC; CDR3: CASRQAGTGVGEQYF
size: -; V: TRBV19; D: -; J: TRBJ2-6; DNA: TGTGCCAGTAGACCACTAACATTGTCCTCTGGGGCCAACGTCCTGACTTTC; CDR3: CASRPLTLSSGANVLTF
size: -; V: TRBV29-1; D: -; J: TRBJ2-1; DNA: TGCAGCGTTGCGTTTAGCTACAATGAGCAGTTCTTC; CDR3: CSVAFSYNEQFF
size: -; V: TRBV15; D: TRBD2; J: TRBJ2-1; DNA: TGTGCCACCAGCACCTCCGGGACTAGCGGGAGGAATGAGCAGTTCTTC; CDR3: CATSTSGTSGRNEQFF
size: -; V: TRBV7-6; D: TRBD1; J: TRBJ1-6; DNA: TGTGCCAGCAGCAGACAGGGGGCCTGGGCCGGGGGTTCACCCCTCCACTTT; CDR3: CASSRQGAWAGGSPLHF
size: -; V: TRBV10-3; D: -; J: TRBJ1-6; DNA: TGTGCCATCAGTGAGTCGCGCGGGCTAACGCCCCTCCACTTT; CDR3: CAISESRGLTPLHF
size: -; V: TRBV27; D: -; J: TRBJ2-7; DNA: TGTGCCAGCAGTTTCGGGCGGAGCTACTCCTACGAGCAGTACTTC; CDR3: CASSFGRSYSYEQYF